Below, one TCR beta chain is given with its context. What it binds is unknown. The sample belongs to a study of T cell repertoires in urothelial bladder cancer. General observations from the study: One T-cell clone reached up to roughly 17% of carcinoma infiltrating lymphocytes.

Assay used: immunoSEQ multiplex PCR; TCRdb lists only in-frame clones, some missing. The sample contains about 6,400 clones, about two thirds of which appear only once. Sequencing used tumor-infiltrating cells from bladder cancer. The clonotype comes from a human donor with urothelial carcinoma.

For the CDR3, the DNA is TGTGCCAGCAGCCCAGGGACGAGAACCAATGAGCAGTTCTTC. Translating gives CASSPGTRTNEQFF. V gene TRBV14 combines with J gene TRBJ2-1; D possibly uses TRBD1 or TRBD2 (5 bases each). The V end was cut by 4 bases, the J end by 6 bases, with 13 bases between. This CDR3 has 14 amino acids. In germline, CDR1 is SGHDN, CDR2 FVKESK. Full variable domain (rest looked up from reference TRBV14 and TRBJ2-1): EAGVTQFPSHSVIEKGQTVTLRCDPISGHDNLYWYRRVMGKEIKFLLHFVKESKQDESGMPNNRFLAERTGGTYSTLKVQPAELEDSGVYFCASSPGTRTNEQFFGPGTRLTVL.